The 27 T cell receptor beta chains reported below all come from one sample, sequenced in a study of blood T cell repertoires in COVID-19. Clones were sequenced by immunoSEQ multiplex PCR, and TCRdb holds only the in-frame ones, with some missing. This sample has around 140,000 clones, with approximately 84% found just once. Sequenced: peripheral blood. These receptors came from a woman aged 80 or over with acute or convalescent COVID-19.

The gene calls are TRBV30 and TRBJ2-5, with a possible D match to TRBD2 (7 bases). Trimming took off 3 bases at V and 6 bases at J, with 17 bases between the two ends. This CDR3 has 14 residues. Germline CDR1 is GTSNPN and CDR2 is SVGIG (reference sequence). CDR3 amino acids: CAWSEGGARKTQYF. In DNA, the CDR3 is TGTGCCTGGAGCGAGGGGGGGGCCCGCAAGACCCAGTACTTC.

The rearrangement uses TRBV7-2 and TRBJ2-5, with 9 bases matching TRBD2. This CDR3 is 16 amino acids long. V shed 2 bases and J 5 bases; nucleotides not matched to a gene: 9. Germline assignment: CDR1 SGHTA and CDR2 FQGNSA. The CDR3: CASSLNQAGGGETQYF. CDR3 sequence (DNA): TGTGCCAGCAGCTTAAATCAGGCGGGAGGGGGTGAGACCCAGTACTTC.

This chain uses TRBV2 with TRBJ2-5; no clear D. Germline CDR1 and CDR2: SNHLY and FYNNEI. The V and J ends lost 8 bases and 4 bases respectively, with 14 bases between them. This CDR3 is 13 amino acids long. The CDR3 DNA reads TGTGCCAGCCGGATCCTAGGTGGAGAGACCCAGTACTTC. It specifies CASRILGGETQYF. The entire variable domain, with the rest obtained from reference TRBV2 and TRBJ2-5, is as follows: EPEVTQTPSHQVTQMGQEVILRCVPISNHLYFYWYRQILGQKVEFLVSFYNNEISEKSEIFDDQFSVERPDGSNFTLKIRSTKLEDSAMYFCASRILGGETQYFGPGTRLLVL.

The table lists this clone with a few counts. The chain combines TRBV6-5 with TRBJ2-1, with a weak D call TRBD2 (5 bases). Trimming stripped 4 bases from V and 4 bases from J, with 11 bases between. Per germline, CDR1 MNHEY and CDR2 SVGAGI. The CDR3 covers 14 residues. The CDR3 DNA reads as TGTGCCAGCAGTTCTCGGGGTAGTTACAATGAGCAGTTCTTC. Encoded protein: CASSSRGSYNEQFF.

The V and J genes are TRBV19 and TRBJ2-5, with TRBD2 identical over 14 bases. Per the germline V gene, CDR1 is LNHDA and CDR2 is SQIVND (reference sequence). Trimming removed 5 bases from V and 4 bases from J; junction bases left unmatched: 3. The CDR3 totals 15 residues. CDR3 protein: CASSPGLAGAETQYF. The CDR3 DNA sequence: TGTGCCAGTAGTCCGGGACTAGCGGGGGCAGAGACCCAGTACTTC.

The chain is built from TRBV30 and TRBJ1-2; D perhaps matches TRBD1 (6 bases). The germline V and J ends were trimmed by 0 bases and 8 bases, with 10 bases remaining between them. The CDR3 has 12 residues. The germline V gene encodes CDR1 GTSNPN and CDR2 SVGIG (reference sequence). The CDR3 reads CAWSVGGLGYTF. The CDR3 DNA is TGTGCCTGGAGTGTGGGGGGGCTGGGCTACACCTTC. Variable domain in full (rest from reference TRBV30 and TRBJ1-2): SQTIHQWPATLVQPVGSPLSLECTVEGTSNPNLYWYRQAAGRGLQLLFYSVGIGQISSEVPQNLSASRPQDRQFILSSKKLLLSDSGFYLCAWSVGGLGYTFGSGTRLTVV.

This chain joins TRBV2 and TRBJ2-2; a weak D match, TRBD2 (5 bases). Germline assignment: CDR1 SNHLY and CDR2 FYNNEI. V was pared by 1 base and J by 9 bases, with 9 bases between. The CDR3 has 13 amino acids. The CDR3 DNA follows: TGTGCCAGCAGTGAAGAGGCGGGTTGGGAGCTGTTTTTT. As protein: CASSEEAGWELFF.

In regard to this clone: Other DNA sequences within the sample encode an identical CDR3. The chain carries TRBV4-3 and TRBJ2-7; 10 bases align to TRBD1. The CDR3 totals 15 residues. Looked up from germline, CDR1 is LGHNA and CDR2 is YSLEER. With V trimmed by 2 bases and J by 0 bases, 1 base remained unmatched. This chain's CDR3 is CASSQRTGGSYEQYF. CDR3 sequence (DNA): TGCGCCAGCAGCCAACGGACAGGGGGCTCCTACGAGCAGTACTTC.

This chain connects TRBV24-1 to TRBJ2-2; TRBD2 is a possible D gene (5 bases). From germline, CDR1 is KGHDR and CDR2 SFDVKD. CDR3 length: 18 residues. V was cut by 5 bases and J by 6 bases, with 24 bases left in between. This CDR3 is CATSGPGRWGEDSGELFF. DNA for the CDR3: TGTGCCACCAGTGGACCCGGACGGTGGGGAGAGGATTCCGGGGAGCTGTTTTTT.

The genes are TRBV18 and TRBJ2-7, with D perhaps matching TRBD1 (6 bases). Trimming pared 4 bases from V and 4 bases from J, leaving 11 bases between. The CDR3 is 13 residues long. Germline CDR1 reads KGHSH; CDR2 reads LQKENI. The CDR3 region is CASSQGVVYEQYF. CDR3 nucleotides: TGTGCCAGCTCACAGGGGGTTGTGTACGAGCAGTACTTC.

The chain couples TRBV6-2 or TRBV6-3 to TRBJ2-1; D is possibly TRBD2 (6 bases). CDR3 length: 18 amino acids. Germline V gene lookup returns CDR1 MNHEY and CDR2 SVGEGT. V lost 5 bases and J lost 3, with 23 bases in between. CDR3 sequence reads: CASSQPRRRAWGYNEQFF. The CDR3 DNA reads TGTGCCAGCAGTCAACCTAGGCGGAGGGCGTGGGGCTACAATGAGCAGTTCTTC.

The rearrangement uses TRBV5-4 and TRBJ2-7; 9 nucleotides match TRBD2. From germline, CDR1 is SGHNT and CDR2 YYREEE (reference sequence). The CDR3 is 14 amino acids. After removal of 3 bases from V and 5 bases from J, the junction contained 6 bases not matched to a gene. CDR3 residues: CASSSGLASDEQYF. The CDR3 DNA is TGTGCCAGCAGCTCGGGACTAGCTTCCGACGAGCAGTACTTC. Full variable domain (missing parts from reference TRBV5-4 and TRBJ2-7): ETGVTQSPTHLIKTRGQQVTLRCSSQSGHNTVSWYQQALGQGPQFIFQYYREEENGRGNFPPRFSGLQFPNYSSELNVNALELDDSALYLCASSSGLASDEQYFGPGTRLTVT.

This chain connects TRBV19 to TRBJ2-7; 8 bases map to TRBD1. The CDR3 spans 14 residues. J lost 0 bases, V lost 5 bases, and 3 bases had no gene match. Looked up from germline, CDR1 is LNHDA and CDR2 is SQIVND (reference sequence). In DNA form, the CDR3 reads TGTGCCAGTAGTGGACAGGGTAGCTCCTACGAGCAGTACTTC. Protein product: CASSGQGSSYEQYF.

The rearrangement uses TRBV6-5 and TRBJ1-1, with a weak D call TRBD1 (6 bases). The CDR3 totals 15 residues. Germline V gives CDR1 MNHEY, CDR2 SVGAGI. Trimming removed 5 bases from V and 0 bases from J, with 13 bases in between. In DNA form, the CDR3 reads TGTGCCAGCAGTCCCAGGGGCCTAATGAACACTGAAGCTTTCTTT. It translates to CASSPRGLMNTEAFF.

In its sample, this clone was seen once. The rearrangement joins TRBV20-1 to TRBJ2-7; no reliable D call. The germline gives CDR1 DFQATT, CDR2 SNEGSKA (reference sequence). The CDR3 covers 11 residues. Trimming removed 5 bases from V and 7 bases from J, with 12 bases in between. This chain's CDR3 is CSAGLVSEQYF. CDR3 in DNA: TGCAGTGCTGGCCTCGTCTCTGAGCAGTACTTC.

There are a few counts of this clone. The chain has TRBV30 and TRBJ2-4; D not resolved. The CDR3 runs 14 residues. The germline gives CDR1 GTSNPN, CDR2 SVGIG (reference sequence). The V and J ends lost 2 bases and 4 bases respectively, with 12 bases between them. The CDR3 nucleotides are TGTGCCTGGAGTCCCCCTCTGAGGAAAAACATTCAGTACTTC. It yields the protein CAWSPPLRKNIQYF. The whole variable domain, remainder taken from reference TRBV30 and TRBJ2-4, is SQTIHQWPATLVQPVGSPLSLECTVEGTSNPNLYWYRQAAGRGLQLLFYSVGIGQISSEVPQNLSASRPQDRQFILSSKKLLLSDSGFYLCAWSPPLRKNIQYFGAGTRLSVL.

CDR3 in amino acids: CASSWGQGAGWEQYF. The DNA of the CDR3 is TGCGCCAGCAGCTGGGGACAGGGGGCTGGTTGGGAGCAGTACTTC. The rearrangement joins TRBV5-1 to TRBJ2-7; TRBD1 matches 12 bases. Losses at the gene ends were 3 bases for V and 7 bases for J; bases not matched to a gene: 8. Per germline, CDR1 SGHRS and CDR2 YFSETQ. The CDR3 covers 15 residues.

The gene calls are TRBV23-1 and TRBJ2-3; possibly TRBD1 for D (6 bases). TRBV23-1 is filed as an ORF, its function uncertain. The length of the CDR3 is 16 residues. V lost 0 bases and J 2 bases, leaving 12 bases between the germline ends. The CDR3 spells CASSQSRTALTDTQYF. DNA of the CDR3: TGCGCCAGCAGTCAATCGAGGACAGCCCTCACAGATACGCAGTATTTT.

The V call is TRBV6-5, the J call TRBJ2-7, with a possible D match to TRBD1 (6 bases). Trimming stripped 6 bases from V and 2 bases from J, with 14 bases between. This CDR3 has 14 amino acids. The germline V gene encodes CDR1 MNHEY and CDR2 SVGAGI. In DNA form, the CDR3 reads TGTGCCAGCAGGAGAGGTCAGGGGACCTACGAGCAGTACTTC. Its protein is CASRRGQGTYEQYF.

V and J are TRBV5-1 and TRBJ2-1; TRBD2 matches at 10 bases. The CDR3 is 16 amino acids. Germline values: CDR1 SGHRS, CDR2 YFSETQ. Trimming removed 4 bases from V and 8 bases from J; junction bases left unmatched: 12. The DNA for the CDR3 is TGCGCCAGCAGCCAAACCGAGCGGGAGGGCCGCGATGAGCAGTTCTTC. Translated, it gives CASSQTEREGRDEQFF. Using reference TRBV5-1 and TRBJ2-1 for the parts outside the CDR3, the full variable domain is KAGVTQTPRYLIKTRGQQVTLSCSPISGHRSVSWYQQTPGQGLQFLFEYFSETQRNKGNFPGRFSGRQFSNSRSEMNVSTLELGDSALYLCASSQTEREGRDEQFFGPGTRLTVL.

The chain combines TRBV6-5 with TRBJ2-7; TRBD2 aligns across 7 bases. The CDR3 consists of 15 residues. J gave up 0 bases and V 6 bases, and 8 bases lay outside the gene matches. Germline V gene data show CDR1 as MNHEY and CDR2 as SVGAGI. The CDR3 spells CASRQTGGTSYEQYF. The CDR3 DNA sequence: TGTGCCAGCAGACAAACGGGGGGAACCTCCTACGAGCAGTACTTC.

J is TRBJ2-3 and V is TRBV18, with 15 bases fitting TRBD2. The ends lost 4 bases at V and 2 bases at J; junction bases unmatched: 1. This CDR3 is built from 16 residues. Germline CDR1 and CDR2: KGHSH and LQKENI. In nucleotides, the CDR3 is TGTGCCAGCTCACGGACTAGCGGGGGGGCCACAGATACGCAGTATTTT. This codes for CASSRTSGGATDTQYF.

The V and J genes are TRBV2 and TRBJ1-2; tentatively, D is TRBD1 (5 bases). This CDR3 comprises 14 residues. Trimming took 4 bases from V and 3 from J, leaving 12 bases between them. Germline lookup yields CDR1 SNHLY and CDR2 FYNNEI. The DNA of the CDR3 is TGTGCCAGCAGTGCGGGCAGGGTATACTATGGCTACACCTTC. It specifies CASSAGRVYYGYTF.

The chain uses TRBV15 and TRBJ2-1; 13 nucleotides line up with TRBD2. V trimming: 1 base; J trimming: 10 bases; junction bases outside the gene matches: 10. Germline lookup yields CDR1 LNHNV and CDR2 YYDKDF (reference sequence). This CDR3 comprises 17 residues. DNA of the CDR3: TGTGCCACCAGCAGAGTCCCCAGGACTAGCGGGAGATGGGAGCAGTTCTTC. Translated, it gives CATSRVPRTSGRWEQFF.

This rearrangement joins TRBV2 to TRBJ2-4; tentative D call: TRBD1 (5 bases). The CDR3 consists of 13 residues. Trimming pared 6 bases from V and 8 bases from J, leaving 14 bases between. Germline CDR1 SNHLY, CDR2 FYNNEI. CDR3 sequence (DNA): TGTGCCAGCAGCGTGGGGCAGGTGGACATTCAGTACTTC. Its protein product is CASSVGQVDIQYF.

J is TRBJ2-3 and V is TRBV19; possibly TRBD1 for D (6 bases). The CDR3 totals 15 residues. The V gene lost 6 bases and the J gene lost 4 bases, with 17 bases spanning the gap. From germline, CDR1 is LNHDA and CDR2 SQIVND (reference sequence). CDR3 DNA: TGTGCCAGTAGCTTAAACAGGGCCGGCGCAGATACGCAGTATTTT. It yields the protein CASSLNRAGADTQYF.

The chain is built from TRBV7-2 and TRBJ2-3; D may be TRBD1 (5 bases). The V and J ends lost 2 bases and 0 bases respectively, with 12 bases between them. CDR1 and CDR2 (germline): SGHTA, FQGNSA. The CDR3 loop spans 16 amino acids. CDR3: CASSLLGLTSTDTQYF. CDR3 DNA sequence: TGTGCCAGCAGCTTATTGGGGCTGACTAGCACAGATACGCAGTATTTT.